This TCR beta chain was recovered during a study of blood T cells in healthy people across ages. Total RNA extraction produced at least 5.5 micrograms (per sample) for the study. This clonotype has more than one count but fewer than ten. Its antigen is undetermined. Study-wide results and limits: Both higher diversity and more naive CD4+ cells marked long-lived donors when set against aged donors. CMV status of donors was not determined, possibly confounding expanded clonotype changes.

Sample-barcoded 5' priming and a J-beta primer mix drove a second PCR of about 6 to 12 cycles. MiXCR, run by TCRdb on the 5' RACE reads, gives a single entry per CDR3 protein. The sample lists about 1.8 million distinct CDR3 sequences; roughly 49% were seen once. Germline V lookup: CDR1 SGHTA, CDR2 FQGNSA. This CDR3 is built from 17 residues. The TCR originated in a woman in her thirties or forties in good health. The V call is TRBV7-2, the J call TRBJ2-7, with 10 bases lining up with TRBD1. The J call may be faulty, since TRBJ2-5 better matches the DNA end. Sequenced material: blood. The CDR3 reads CASSLMARTGGGETQYF. DNA of the CDR3: TGTGCCAGCAGCTTAATGGCACGGACAGGGGGTGGGGAGACCCAGTACTTC.